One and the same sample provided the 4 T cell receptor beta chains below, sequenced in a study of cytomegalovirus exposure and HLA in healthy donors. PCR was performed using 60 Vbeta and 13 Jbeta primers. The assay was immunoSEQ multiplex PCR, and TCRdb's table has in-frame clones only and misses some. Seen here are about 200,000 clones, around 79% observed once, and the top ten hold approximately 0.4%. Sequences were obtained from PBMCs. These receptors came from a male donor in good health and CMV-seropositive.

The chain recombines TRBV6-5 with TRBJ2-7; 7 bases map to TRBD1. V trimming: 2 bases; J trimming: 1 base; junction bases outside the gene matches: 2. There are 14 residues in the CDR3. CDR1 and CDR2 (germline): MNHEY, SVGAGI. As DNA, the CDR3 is TGTGCCAGCAGTTACCCGGGACAGTCCTACGAGCAGTACTTC. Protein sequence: CASSYPGQSYEQYF.

CDR3 DNA sequence: TGTGCCTGGAGTTTAGGGGCTATCCGTCTCTACGAGCAGTACTTC. Its protein product is CAWSLGAIRLYEQYF. This chain links TRBV30 with TRBJ2-7; possibly TRBD1 for D (5 bases). Germline V gene sequence: CDR1 GTSNPN, CDR2 SVGIG (reference sequence). The CDR3 is 15 residues long. V lost 2 bases and J lost 3, with 17 bases in between. The entire variable domain, with the rest obtained from reference TRBV30 and TRBJ2-7, is as follows: SQTIHQWPATLVQPVGSPLSLECTVEGTSNPNLYWYRQAAGRGLQLLFYSVGIGQISSEVPQNLSASRPQDRQFILSSKKLLLSDSGFYLCAWSLGAIRLYEQYFGPGTRLTVT.

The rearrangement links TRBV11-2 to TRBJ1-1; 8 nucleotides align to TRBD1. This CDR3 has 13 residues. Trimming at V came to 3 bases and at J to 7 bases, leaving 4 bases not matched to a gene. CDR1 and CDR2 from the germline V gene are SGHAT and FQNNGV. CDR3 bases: TGTGCCAGCAGCTTGCAGGGGGCCGGTGAAGCTTTCTTT. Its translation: CASSLQGAGEAFF.

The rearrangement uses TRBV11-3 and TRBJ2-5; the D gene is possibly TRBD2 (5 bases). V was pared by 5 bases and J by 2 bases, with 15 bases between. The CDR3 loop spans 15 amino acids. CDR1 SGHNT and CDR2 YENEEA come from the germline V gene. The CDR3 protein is CASSPEERTQETQYF. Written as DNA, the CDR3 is TGTGCCAGCAGCCCCGAGGAGCGGACTCAAGAGACCCAGTACTTC.